Reported below is one TCR beta chain. The assay was immunoSEQ multiplex PCR, and TCRdb's table has in-frame clones only and misses some. The sample contains over 450,000 clones, about 89% of which appear only once. This sample stems from a study of blood T cell repertoires in COVID-19. Study-wide background: Whether acute or convalescent, the COVID-19 samples came from the United States, Italy and Spain. PBMCs, B-cell-depleted T cells, or T cells were the source of the cDNA or gDNA that made up the material.

This TCR derives from a woman between 50 and 59 years old with COVID-19, enrolled during active disease. What was sequenced was peripheral blood.

The CDR3 here is CASSYTRGGNTIYF. DNA for the CDR3: TGTGCCAGCAGTTATACGAGGGGGGGAAACACCATATATTTT. The chain combines TRBV6-5 with TRBJ1-3; TRBD1 might be the D (6 bases). The CDR3 loop spans 14 amino acids. Germline V lookup: CDR1 MNHEY, CDR2 SVGAGI. With 3 bases removed from V and 4 bases from J, the gap between germline ends came to 10 bases.